This is a list of T cell receptor beta chains from one sample in a study of shared T cell receptors in the human thymus. Data came from immunoSEQ multiplex PCR; TCRdb stores just in-frame clones and leaves some out. The sample consists of about 660,000 clones, roughly 86% of them appearing once. This sample was also put to use in a study of human thymus T cells.

The sequenced sample was thymocytes. The receptor set was obtained from a boy in the first two years of life with a congenital heart defect. Both conserved end residues are part of each CDR3. The order of the fields is D gene, J gene, V gene, clone size, CDR3 DNA, CDR3 protein. A D gene is named only where the DNA matches it firmly. The size field is filled for only some rows; it gives once, few, many or a size class.

>.|TRBJ2-2|TRBV4-3|.
TGCGCCAGCAGTCGCCGGGGTGGGGGCTGGACCGGGGAGCTGTTTTTT
CASSRRGGGWTGELFF
>TRBD2|TRBJ2-1|TRBV4-3|.
TGCGCCAGCAGCCAAGGGGCTAGCGGGGGGCATGAGCAGTTCTTC
CASSQGASGGHEQFF
>TRBD1|TRBJ1-6|TRBV6-1|.
TGTGCCAGCAGTGGGGACAGGGGTTGGAACCATAATTCACCCCTCCACTTT
CASSGDRGWNHNSPLHF
>.|TRBJ2-7|TRBV5-1|once
TGCGCCAGCAGCGCAGGGGACAACTACGAGCAGTACTTC
CASSAGDNYEQYF
>TRBD1|TRBJ1-2|TRBV7-9|.
TGTGCCAGCAGCGCCCCCTACGGGACAGTTAAACCGAATAACTATGGCTACACCTTC
CASSAPYGTVKPNNYGYTF
>.|TRBJ2-7|TRBV4-3|.
TGCGCCAGCAGCCAAGGGAATGAGGCCCCAGCTATGTACGAGCAGTACTTC
CASSQGNEAPAMYEQYF
>.|TRBJ1-5|TRBV7-8|.
TGTGCCAGCAGCTTATCCATGAATCAGCCCCAGCATTTT
CASSLSMNQPQHF
>.|TRBJ2-7|TRBV6-5|.
TGTGCCAGCAGTTACTCCGGGGAGTTACACGAGCAGTACTTC
CASSYSGELHEQYF
>TRBD1|TRBJ2-4|TRBV13|.
TGTGCCAGCAGCTCCGTGACAGGGCCGAGGGGAAACATTCAGTACTTC
CASSSVTGPRGNIQYF
>TRBD2|TRBJ2-1|TRBV4-1|.
TGCGCCAGCAGCCAAGTCGGCGGGAGAGGGGACGGTCGCAATGAGCAGTTCTTC
CASSQVGGRGDGRNEQFF
>.|TRBJ2-5|TRBV30|.
TGTGCCTGGAGTCCTTACAGGGTAAAGACCCAGTACTTC
CAWSPYRVKTQYF
>.|TRBJ2-2|TRBV20-1|.
TGCAGTGGTCAGGGGCCCGGGGAGCTGTTTTTT
CSGQGPGELFF
>.|TRBJ2-7|TRBV6-1|.
TGTGCCAGCAGTGAAGCGGCGGGTTGCTTGTCCTACGAGCAGTACTTC
CASSEAAGCLSYEQYF
>.|TRBJ2-3|TRBV10-3|.
TGTGCCATCAAATCTTCGACGGGAGAAGACCAGGTCACAGATACGCAGTATTTT
CAIKSSTGEDQVTDTQYF
>.|TRBJ2-2|TRBV27|.
TGTGCCAGCAGTTTATCTGCCGAGAGAAGAGAGAATTCCGGGGAGCTGTTTTTT
CASSLSAERRENSGELFF
>.|TRBJ1-4|TRBV30|.
TGTGCCTGGAAACTTGGATCGGGGATCTCCGCAACTAATGAAAAACTGTTTTTT
CAWKLGSGISATNEKLFF
>TRBD2|TRBJ2-2|TRBV4-3|once
TGCGCCAGCAGCCGAAGGGGCAGCGGGGGGGCAGGCACCGGGGAGCTGTTTTTT
CASSRRGSGGAGTGELFF
>TRBD2|TRBJ2-1|TRBV29-1|.
TGCAGCGTCTGCGGGGGGGCCTACAATGAGCAGTTCTTC
CSVCGGAYNEQFF
>.|TRBJ2-7|TRBV11-1|.
TGTGCCAGCAGCTATAGCCTACAGGACTACGAGCAGTACTTC
CASSYSLQDYEQYF
>.|TRBJ1-2|TRBV5-5|.
TGTGCCAGCAGTCCTCAGGAGGTCGAAGACAACAACTATGGCTACACCTTC
CASSPQEVEDNNYGYTF
>TRBD2|TRBJ2-1|TRBV6-4|.
TGTGCCAGCAGAGCTAGCGGGGGGGATGAGCAGTTCTTC
CASRASGGDEQFF
>TRBD2|TRBJ2-3|TRBV27|.
TGTGCCAGCAGTTCTAGCGGGGGGGCAGATACGCAGTATTTT
CASSSSGGADTQYF
>.|TRBJ2-3|TRBV6-5|few
TGTGCCAGCAGTTTGGGACACCGGGGAGACACGCAGTATTTT
CASSLGHRGDTQYF
>.|TRBJ1-3|TRBV9|.
TGTGCCAGCAGCGTAGACATCTCTGGAAACACCATATATTTT
CASSVDISGNTIYF
>.|TRBJ2-2|TRBV27|.
TGTGCCAGCAGTTTCTTCGTGCCGGGGGATACCGGGGAGCTGTTTTTT
CASSFFVPGDTGELFF
>.|TRBJ1-2|TRBV11-2|.
TGTGCCAGCAGCCCAAGCGGGGTTGGCGGCTACACCTTC
CASSPSGVGGYTF
>.|TRBJ1-1|TRBV28|once
TGTGCCAGCAGCCTCGACAAGAACACTGAAGCTTTCTTT
CASSLDKNTEAFF
>TRBD2|TRBJ2-5|TRBV2|.
TGTGCCAGCAGTGATAGGGCTAGCGGTAAAGAGACCCAGTACTTC
CASSDRASGKETQYF
>TRBD2|TRBJ2-3|TRBV28|.
TGTGCCAGCAGTTCTCACGCCCTGGGGCTAGCGGGAGATACGCAGTATTTT
CASSSHALGLAGDTQYF
>.|TRBJ2-3|TRBV29-1|.
TGCAGCGTTGTGGACGGGGGACCCACAGATACGCAGTATTTT
CSVVDGGPTDTQYF
>TRBD2|TRBJ2-1|TRBV5-4|.
TGTGCCAGCAGTCCCTCCGGGACTAGCGGGAGGGGGGGCGGCAATGAGCAGTTCTTC
CASSPSGTSGRGGGNEQFF
>.|TRBJ2-4|TRBV21-1|.
TGTGCCAGCAGCATCTACAGGGGGATTCAGTACTTC
CASSIYRGIQYF